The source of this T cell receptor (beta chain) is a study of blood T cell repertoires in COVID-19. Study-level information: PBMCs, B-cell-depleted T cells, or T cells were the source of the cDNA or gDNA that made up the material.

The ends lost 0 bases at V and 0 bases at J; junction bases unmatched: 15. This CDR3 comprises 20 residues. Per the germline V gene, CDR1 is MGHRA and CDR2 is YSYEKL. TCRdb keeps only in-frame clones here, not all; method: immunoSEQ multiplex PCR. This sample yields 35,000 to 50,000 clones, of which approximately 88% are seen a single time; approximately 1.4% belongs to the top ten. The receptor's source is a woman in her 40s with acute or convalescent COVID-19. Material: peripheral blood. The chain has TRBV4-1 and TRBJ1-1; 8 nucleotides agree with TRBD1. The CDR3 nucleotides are TGCGCCAGCAGCCAAGAGAACATTGGGACAGGAATAAAAATGAACACTGAAGCTTTCTTT. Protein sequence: CASSQENIGTGIKMNTEAFF.